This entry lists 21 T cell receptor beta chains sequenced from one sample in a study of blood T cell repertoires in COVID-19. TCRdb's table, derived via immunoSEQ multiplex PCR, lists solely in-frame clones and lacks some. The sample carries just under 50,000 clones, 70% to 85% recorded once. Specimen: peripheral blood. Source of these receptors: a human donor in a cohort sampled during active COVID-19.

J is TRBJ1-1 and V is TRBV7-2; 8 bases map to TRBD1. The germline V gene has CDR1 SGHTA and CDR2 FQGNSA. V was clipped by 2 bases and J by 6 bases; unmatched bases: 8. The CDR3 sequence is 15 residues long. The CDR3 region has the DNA TGTGCCAGCAGCTTACGGGCAGGGGGCAGAGCTGAAGCTTTCTTT. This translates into CASSLRAGGRAEAFF.

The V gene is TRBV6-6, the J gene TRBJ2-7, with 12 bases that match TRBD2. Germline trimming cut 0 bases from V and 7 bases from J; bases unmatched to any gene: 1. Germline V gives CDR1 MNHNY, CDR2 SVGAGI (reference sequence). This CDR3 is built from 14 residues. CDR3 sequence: CASSYSLAGGEQYF. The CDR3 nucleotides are TGTGCCAGCAGTTACTCGCTAGCGGGAGGGGAGCAGTACTTC.

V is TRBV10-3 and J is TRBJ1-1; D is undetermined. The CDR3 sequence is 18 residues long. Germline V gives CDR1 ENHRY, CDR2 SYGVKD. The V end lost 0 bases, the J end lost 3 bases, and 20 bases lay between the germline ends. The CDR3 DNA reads TGTGCCATCAGTGAGTCTACGCATCAGGCAGGCTTGGACACTGAAGCTTTCTTT. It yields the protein CAISESTHQAGLDTEAFF.

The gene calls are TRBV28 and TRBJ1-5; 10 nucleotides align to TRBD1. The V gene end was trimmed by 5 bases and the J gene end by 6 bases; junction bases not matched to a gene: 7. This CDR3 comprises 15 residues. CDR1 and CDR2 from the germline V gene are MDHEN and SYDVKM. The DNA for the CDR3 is TGTGCCAGCAGTATTGGACAGGGGGGCGGTCAGCCCCAGCATTTT. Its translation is CASSIGQGGGQPQHF.

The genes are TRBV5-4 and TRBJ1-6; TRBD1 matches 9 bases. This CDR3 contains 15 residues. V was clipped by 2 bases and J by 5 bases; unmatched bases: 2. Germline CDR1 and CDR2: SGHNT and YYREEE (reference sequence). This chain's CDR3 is CASSLQGADNSPLHF. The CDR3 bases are TGTGCCAGCAGCTTACAGGGGGCGGATAATTCACCCCTCCACTTT.

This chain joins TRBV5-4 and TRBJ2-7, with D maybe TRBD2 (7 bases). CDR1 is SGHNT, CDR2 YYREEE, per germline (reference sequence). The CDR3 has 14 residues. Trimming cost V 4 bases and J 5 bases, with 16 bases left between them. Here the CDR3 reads CASSPARGANEQYF. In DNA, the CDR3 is TGTGCCAGCAGCCCCGCCCGGGGGGCTAACGAGCAGTACTTC. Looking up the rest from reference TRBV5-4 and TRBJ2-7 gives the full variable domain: ETGVTQSPTHLIKTRGQQVTLRCSSQSGHNTVSWYQQALGQGPQFIFQYYREEENGRGNFPPRFSGLQFPNYSSELNVNALELDDSALYLCASSPARGANEQYFGPGTRLTVT.

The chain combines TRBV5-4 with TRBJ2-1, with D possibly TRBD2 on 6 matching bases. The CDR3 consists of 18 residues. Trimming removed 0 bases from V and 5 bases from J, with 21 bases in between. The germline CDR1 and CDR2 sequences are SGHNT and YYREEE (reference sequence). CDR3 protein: CASSLGPTVAEINNEQFF. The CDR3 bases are TGTGCCAGCAGCTTGGGCCCTACGGTAGCGGAGATCAACAATGAGCAGTTCTTC.

CDR3 sequence: CASSQVTGTRPSEQYF. CDR3 nucleotide sequence: TGCGCCAGCAGCCAAGTTACCGGGACTCGCCCGTCCGAGCAGTACTTC. J is TRBJ2-7 and V is TRBV4-3; the D gene is possibly TRBD2 (6 bases). V was trimmed by 1 base and J by 6 bases, leaving 19 bases between them. Looked up from germline, CDR1 is LGHNA and CDR2 is YSLEER. This CDR3 spans 16 amino acids.

CDR3 DNA: TGTGCCAGCAGTACGGACAGGACGTTCGCTGGCTACACCTTC. Its translation: CASSTDRTFAGYTF. The genes are TRBV6-5 and TRBJ1-2; 7 bases are shared with TRBD1. The length of the CDR3 is 14 residues. The J segment lost 7 bases and the V segment lost 5 bases, leaving 10 bases of the junction unmatched. Germline-derived CDR1 and CDR2 are MNHEY and SVGAGI.

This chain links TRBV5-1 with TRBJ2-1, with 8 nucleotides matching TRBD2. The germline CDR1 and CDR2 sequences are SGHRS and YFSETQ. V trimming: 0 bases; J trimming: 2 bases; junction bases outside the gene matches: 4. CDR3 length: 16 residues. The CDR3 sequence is CASSLATGGTYNEQFF. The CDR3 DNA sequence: TGCGCCAGCAGCTTGGCCACGGGAGGGACCTACAATGAGCAGTTCTTC.

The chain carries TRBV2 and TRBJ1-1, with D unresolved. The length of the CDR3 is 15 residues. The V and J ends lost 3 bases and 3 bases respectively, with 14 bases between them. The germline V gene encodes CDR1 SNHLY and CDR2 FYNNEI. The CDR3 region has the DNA TGTGCCAGCAGTGACCCAGGTTCCGGGGACACTGAAGCTTTCTTT. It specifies CASSDPGSGDTEAFF.

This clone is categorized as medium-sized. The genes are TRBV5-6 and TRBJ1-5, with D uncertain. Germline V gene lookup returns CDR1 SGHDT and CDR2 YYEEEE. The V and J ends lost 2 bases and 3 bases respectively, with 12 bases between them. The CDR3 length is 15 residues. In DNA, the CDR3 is TGTGCCAGCAGCTTTTTTAGCGGGGACAATCAGCCCCAGCATTTT. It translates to CASSFFSGDNQPQHF.

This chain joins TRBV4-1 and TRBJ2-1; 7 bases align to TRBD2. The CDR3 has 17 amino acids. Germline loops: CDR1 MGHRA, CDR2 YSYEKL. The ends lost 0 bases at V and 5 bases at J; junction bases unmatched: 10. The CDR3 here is CASSQDWASGGNNEQFF. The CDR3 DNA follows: TGCGCCAGCAGCCAAGATTGGGCTAGCGGAGGAAACAATGAGCAGTTCTTC.

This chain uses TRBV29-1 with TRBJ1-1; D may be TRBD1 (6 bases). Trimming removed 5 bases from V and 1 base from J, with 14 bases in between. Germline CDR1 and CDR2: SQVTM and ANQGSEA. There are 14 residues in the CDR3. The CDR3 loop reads CSVSGGAGNTEAFF. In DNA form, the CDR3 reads TGCAGCGTTTCCGGGGGGGCTGGGAACACTGAAGCTTTCTTT. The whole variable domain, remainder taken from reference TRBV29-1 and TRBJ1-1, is SAVISQKPSRDICQRGTSLTIQCQVDSQVTMMFWYRQQPGQSLTLIATANQGSEATYESGFVIDKFPISRPNLTFSTLTVSNMSPEDSSIYLCSVSGGAGNTEAFFGQGTRLTVV.

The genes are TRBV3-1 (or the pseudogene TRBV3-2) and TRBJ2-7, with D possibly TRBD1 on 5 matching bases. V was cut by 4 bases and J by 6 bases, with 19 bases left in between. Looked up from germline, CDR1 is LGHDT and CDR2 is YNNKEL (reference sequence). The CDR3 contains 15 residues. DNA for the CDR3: TGTGCCAGCAGCCGCGGACATCCCGAAGATAGCGAGCAGTACTTC. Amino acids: CASSRGHPEDSEQYF.

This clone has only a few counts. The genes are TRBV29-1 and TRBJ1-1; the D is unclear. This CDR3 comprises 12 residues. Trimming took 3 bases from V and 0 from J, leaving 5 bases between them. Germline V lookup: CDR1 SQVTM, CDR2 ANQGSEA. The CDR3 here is CSVDRMNTEAFF. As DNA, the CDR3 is TGCAGCGTTGACAGGATGAACACTGAAGCTTTCTTT. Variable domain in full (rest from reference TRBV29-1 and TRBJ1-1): SAVISQKPSRDICQRGTSLTIQCQVDSQVTMMFWYRQQPGQSLTLIATANQGSEATYESGFVIDKFPISRPNLTFSTLTVSNMSPEDSSIYLCSVDRMNTEAFFGQGTRLTVV.

As DNA, the CDR3 is TGTGCCAGCAAACCTACTTTGGATCAGCCCCAGCATTTT. It yields the protein CASKPTLDQPQHF. The rearrangement uses TRBV6-5 and TRBJ1-5; D is unresolved. Germline V gene sequence: CDR1 MNHEY, CDR2 SVGAGI. Deletions cut 7 bases from V and 5 bases from J, with 12 bases between. The CDR3 runs 13 residues.

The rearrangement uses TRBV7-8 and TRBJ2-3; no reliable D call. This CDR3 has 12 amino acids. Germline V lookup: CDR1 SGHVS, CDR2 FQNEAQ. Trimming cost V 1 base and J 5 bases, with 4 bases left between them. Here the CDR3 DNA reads TGTGCCAGCAGCTTAGAGAGAGATACGCAGTATTTT. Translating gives CASSLERDTQYF.

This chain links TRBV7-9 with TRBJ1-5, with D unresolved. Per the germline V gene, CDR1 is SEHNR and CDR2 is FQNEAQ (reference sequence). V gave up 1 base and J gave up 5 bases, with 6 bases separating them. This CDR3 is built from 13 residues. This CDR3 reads CASSLGRDQPQHF. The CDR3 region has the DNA TGTGCCAGCAGCTTAGGACGGGATCAGCCCCAGCATTTT. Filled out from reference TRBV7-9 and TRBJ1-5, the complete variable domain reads DTGVSQNPRHKITKRGQNVTFRCDPISEHNRLYWYRQTLGQGPEFLTYFQNEAQLEKSRLLSDRFSAERPKGSFSTLEIQRTEQGDSAMYLCASSLGRDQPQHFGDGTRLSIL.

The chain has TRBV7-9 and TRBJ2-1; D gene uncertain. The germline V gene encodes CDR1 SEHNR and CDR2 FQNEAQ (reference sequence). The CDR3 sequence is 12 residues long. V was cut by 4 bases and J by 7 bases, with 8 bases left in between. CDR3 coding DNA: TGTGCCAGCAGCTCGACTCTAAATGAGCAGTTCTTC. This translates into CASSSTLNEQFF.

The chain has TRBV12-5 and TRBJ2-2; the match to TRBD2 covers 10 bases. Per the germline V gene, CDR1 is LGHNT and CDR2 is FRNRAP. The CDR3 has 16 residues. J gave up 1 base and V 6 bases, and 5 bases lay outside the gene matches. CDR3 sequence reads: CASGPRTSGNTGELFF. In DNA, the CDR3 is TGTGCTAGTGGCCCTAGGACTAGCGGGAACACCGGGGAGCTGTTTTTT.